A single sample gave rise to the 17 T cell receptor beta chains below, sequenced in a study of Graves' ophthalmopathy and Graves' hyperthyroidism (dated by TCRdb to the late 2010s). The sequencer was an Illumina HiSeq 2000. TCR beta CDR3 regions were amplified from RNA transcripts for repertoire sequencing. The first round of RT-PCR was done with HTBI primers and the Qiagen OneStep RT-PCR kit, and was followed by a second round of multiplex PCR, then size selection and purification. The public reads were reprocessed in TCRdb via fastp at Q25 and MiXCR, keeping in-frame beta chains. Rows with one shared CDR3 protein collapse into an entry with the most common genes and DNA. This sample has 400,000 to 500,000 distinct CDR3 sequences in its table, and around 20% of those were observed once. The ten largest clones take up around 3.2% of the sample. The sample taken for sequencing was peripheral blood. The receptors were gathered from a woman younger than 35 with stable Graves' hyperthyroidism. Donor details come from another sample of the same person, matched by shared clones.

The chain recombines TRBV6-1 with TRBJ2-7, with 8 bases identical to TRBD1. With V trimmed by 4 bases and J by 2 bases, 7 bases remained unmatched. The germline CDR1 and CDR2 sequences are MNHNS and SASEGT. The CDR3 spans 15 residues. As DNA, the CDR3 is TGTGCCAGCAGTGTTCGGGACAGGCAAACCTACGAGCAGTACTTC. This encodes CASSVRDRQTYEQYF.

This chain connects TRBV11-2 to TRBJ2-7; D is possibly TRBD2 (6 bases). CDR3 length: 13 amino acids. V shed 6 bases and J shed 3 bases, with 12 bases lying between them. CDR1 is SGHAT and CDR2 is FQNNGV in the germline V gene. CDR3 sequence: CASRRDSNYEQYF. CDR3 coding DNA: TGTGCCAGCAGACGGGACTCAAACTACGAGCAGTACTTC. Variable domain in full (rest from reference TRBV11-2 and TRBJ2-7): EAGVAQSPRYKIIEKRQSVAFWCNPISGHATLYWYQQILGQGPKLLIQFQNNGVVDDSQLPKDRFSAERLKGVDSTLKIQPAKLEDSAVYLCASRRDSNYEQYFGPGTRLTVT.

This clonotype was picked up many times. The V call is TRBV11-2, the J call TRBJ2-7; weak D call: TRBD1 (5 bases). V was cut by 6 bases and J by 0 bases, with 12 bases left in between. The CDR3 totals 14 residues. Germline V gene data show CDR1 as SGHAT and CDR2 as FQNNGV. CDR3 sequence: CASRWGGTSYEQYF. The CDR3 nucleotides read TGTGCCAGCAGATGGGGCGGAACCTCCTACGAGCAGTACTTC.

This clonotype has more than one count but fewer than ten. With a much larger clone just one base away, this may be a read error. CDR3 nucleotide sequence: TGTGCCAGCAGCTGGACTAGCGGGAAGGGGACCCAGTACTTC. It encodes CASSWTSGKGTQYF. The chain has TRBV11-2 and TRBJ2-5; 12 bases are shared with TRBD2. Germline CDR1 SGHAT, CDR2 FQNNGV. J lost 7 bases, V lost 4 bases, and 4 bases had no gene match. This CDR3 comprises 14 residues.

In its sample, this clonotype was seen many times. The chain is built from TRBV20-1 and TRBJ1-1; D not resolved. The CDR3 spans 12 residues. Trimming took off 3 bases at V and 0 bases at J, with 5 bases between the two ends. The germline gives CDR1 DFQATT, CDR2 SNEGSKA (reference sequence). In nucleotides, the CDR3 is TGCAGTGCTAGTCGGGTGAACACTGAAGCTTTCTTT. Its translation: CSASRVNTEAFF.

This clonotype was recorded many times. CDR3: CASSPPVDRENTEAFF. CDR3 in DNA: TGTGCCAGCAGCCCCCCGGTGGATAGGGAGAACACTGAAGCTTTCTTT. This chain joins TRBV6-1 and TRBJ1-1; D unclear. Germline lookup yields CDR1 MNHNS and CDR2 SASEGT. The CDR3 spans 16 residues. V was trimmed by 6 bases and J by 1 base, leaving 18 bases between them.

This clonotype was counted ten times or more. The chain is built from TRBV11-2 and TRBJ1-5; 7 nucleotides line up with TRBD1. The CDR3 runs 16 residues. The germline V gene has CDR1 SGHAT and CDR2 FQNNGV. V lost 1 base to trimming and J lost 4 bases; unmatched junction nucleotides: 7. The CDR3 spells CASSLGGRGWNQPQHF. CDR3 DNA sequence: TGTGCCAGCAGCTTAGGAGGCAGGGGGTGGAATCAGCCCCAGCATTTT. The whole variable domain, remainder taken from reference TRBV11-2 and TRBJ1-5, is EAGVAQSPRYKIIEKRQSVAFWCNPISGHATLYWYQQILGQGPKLLIQFQNNGVVDDSQLPKDRFSAERLKGVDSTLKIQPAKLEDSAVYLCASSLGGRGWNQPQHFGDGTRLSIL.

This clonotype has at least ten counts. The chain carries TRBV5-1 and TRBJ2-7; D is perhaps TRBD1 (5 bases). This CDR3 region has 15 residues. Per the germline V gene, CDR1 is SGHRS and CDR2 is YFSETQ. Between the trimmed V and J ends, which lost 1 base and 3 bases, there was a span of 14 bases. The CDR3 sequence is CASSLSSGQLYEQYF. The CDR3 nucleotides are TGCGCCAGCAGCTTGTCGTCCGGACAACTCTACGAGCAGTACTTC.

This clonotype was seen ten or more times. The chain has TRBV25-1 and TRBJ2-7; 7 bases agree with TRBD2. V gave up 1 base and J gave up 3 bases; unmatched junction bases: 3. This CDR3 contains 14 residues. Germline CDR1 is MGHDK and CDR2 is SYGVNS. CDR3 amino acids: CASSEWGGSYEQYF. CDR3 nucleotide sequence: TGTGCCAGCAGTGAATGGGGGGGTAGCTACGAGCAGTACTTC.

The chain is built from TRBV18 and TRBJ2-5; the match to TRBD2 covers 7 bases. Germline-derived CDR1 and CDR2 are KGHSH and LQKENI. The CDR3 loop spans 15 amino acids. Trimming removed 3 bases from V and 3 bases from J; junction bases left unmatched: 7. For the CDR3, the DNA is TGTGCCAGCTCACCTGCCGACAGCGGGGAAGAGACCCAGTACTTC. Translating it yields CASSPADSGEETQYF. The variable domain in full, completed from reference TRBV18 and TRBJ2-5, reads NAGVMQNPRHLVRRRGQEARLRCSPMKGHSHVYWYRQLPEEGLKFMVYLQKENIIDESGMPKERFSAEFPKEGPSILRIQQVVRGDSAAYFCASSPADSGEETQYFGPGTRLLVL.

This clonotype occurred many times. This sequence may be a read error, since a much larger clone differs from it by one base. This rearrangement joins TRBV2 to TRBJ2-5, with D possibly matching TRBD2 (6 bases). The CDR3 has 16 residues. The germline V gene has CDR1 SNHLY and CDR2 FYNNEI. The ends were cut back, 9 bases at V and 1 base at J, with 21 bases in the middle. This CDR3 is CASSPGRGWCQETQYF. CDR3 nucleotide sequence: TGTGCCAGTTCCCCCGGGCGGGGATGGTGCCAAGAGACCCAGTACTTC.

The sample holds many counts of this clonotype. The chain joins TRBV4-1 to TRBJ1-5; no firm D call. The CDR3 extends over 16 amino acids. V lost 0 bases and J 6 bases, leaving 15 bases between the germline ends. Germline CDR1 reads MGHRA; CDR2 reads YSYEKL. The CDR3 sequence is CASSQDVHPWGQPQHF. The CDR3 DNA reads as TGCGCCAGCAGCCAAGATGTCCACCCCTGGGGTCAGCCCCAGCATTTT.

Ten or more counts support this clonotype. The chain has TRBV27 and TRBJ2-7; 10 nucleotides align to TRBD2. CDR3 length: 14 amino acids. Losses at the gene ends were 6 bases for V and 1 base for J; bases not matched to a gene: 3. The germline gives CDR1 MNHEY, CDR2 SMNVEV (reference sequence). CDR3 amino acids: CASRGTSESYEQYF. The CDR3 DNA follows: TGTGCCAGCAGGGGGACTAGCGAGTCCTACGAGCAGTACTTC.

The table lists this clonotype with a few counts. CDR3 residues: CAWSVTGRSNYGYTF. The CDR3 DNA follows: TGTGCCTGGAGTGTAACGGGCAGATCCAACTATGGCTACACCTTC. The chain joins TRBV30 to TRBJ1-2, with D uncertain. The CDR3 has 15 amino acids. Germline-derived CDR1 and CDR2 are GTSNPN and SVGIG (reference sequence). The ends were cut back, 0 bases at V and 2 bases at J, with 13 bases in the middle.

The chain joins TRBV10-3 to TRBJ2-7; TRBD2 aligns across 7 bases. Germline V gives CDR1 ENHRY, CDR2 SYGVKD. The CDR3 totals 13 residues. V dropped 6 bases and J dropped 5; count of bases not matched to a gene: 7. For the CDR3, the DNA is TGTGCCATCAGGTCAAGGAGCGGGGACGAGCAGTACTTC. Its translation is CAIRSRSGDEQYF.

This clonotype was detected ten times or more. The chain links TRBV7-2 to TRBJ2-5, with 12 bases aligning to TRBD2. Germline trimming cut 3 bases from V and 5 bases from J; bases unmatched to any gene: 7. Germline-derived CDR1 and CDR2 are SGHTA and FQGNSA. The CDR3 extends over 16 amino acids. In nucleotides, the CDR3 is TGTGCCAGCAGCTTGAGGCTAGCGGGAGGGAGGGAGACCCAGTACTTC. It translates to CASSLRLAGGRETQYF. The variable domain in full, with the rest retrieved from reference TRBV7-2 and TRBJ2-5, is GAGVSQSPSNKVTEKGKDVELRCDPISGHTALYWYRQSLGQGLEFLIYFQGNSAPDKSGLPSDRFSAERTGGSVSTLTIQRTQQEDSAVYLCASSLRLAGGRETQYFGPGTRLLVL.

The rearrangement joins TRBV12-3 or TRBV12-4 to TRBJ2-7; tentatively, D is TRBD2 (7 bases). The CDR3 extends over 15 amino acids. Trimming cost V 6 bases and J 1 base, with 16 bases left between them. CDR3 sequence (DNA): TGTGCCAGCAGCAAATCTGGGGGGGCGTCCTACGAGCAGTACTTC. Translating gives CASSKSGGASYEQYF.